This T cell receptor beta chain was recorded in a study of T-cell reconstitution after alpha-beta-depleted transplantation in children. Germline V gene data show CDR1 as MNHEY and CDR2 as SVGAGI. The CDR3 totals 16 residues. Trimming took 2 bases from V and 2 from J, leaving 15 bases between them. TCRbeta library construction was performed incorporating unique molecular identifiers. Using its own MiXCR run on the PCR reads, TCRdb lists one record per CDR3 protein. The table includes a few hundred thousand distinct CDR3 sequences, approximately 23% detected once. The sample holds a few counts of this clonotype.

The TCR originated in a male patient between 10 and 17 years old who had a stem cell transplant for acute lymphoblastic leukemia, so the T cells may come from the graft donor. This sample comprised PBMCs, mostly from graft donor cells, obtained 180 days after TCRalphabeta/CD19-depleted stem cell transplant. The rearrangement links TRBV6-5 to TRBJ2-5; D perhaps matches TRBD2 (6 bases). CDR3 sequence (DNA): TGTGCCAGCAGTTACGGAGGGACTGGGAATCAAGAGACCCAGTACTTC. This encodes CASSYGGTGNQETQYF.